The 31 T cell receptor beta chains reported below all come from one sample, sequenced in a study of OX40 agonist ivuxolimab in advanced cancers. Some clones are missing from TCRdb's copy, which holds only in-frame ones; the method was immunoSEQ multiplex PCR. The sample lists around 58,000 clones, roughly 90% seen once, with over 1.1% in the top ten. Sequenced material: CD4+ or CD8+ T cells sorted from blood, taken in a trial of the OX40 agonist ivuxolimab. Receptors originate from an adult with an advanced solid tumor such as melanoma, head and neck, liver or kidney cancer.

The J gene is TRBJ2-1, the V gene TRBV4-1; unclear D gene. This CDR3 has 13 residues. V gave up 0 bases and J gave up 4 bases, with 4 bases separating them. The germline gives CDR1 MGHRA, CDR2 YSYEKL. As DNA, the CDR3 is TGCGCCAGCAGCCAAGATCAGTACAATGAGCAGTTCTTC. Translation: CASSQDQYNEQFF.

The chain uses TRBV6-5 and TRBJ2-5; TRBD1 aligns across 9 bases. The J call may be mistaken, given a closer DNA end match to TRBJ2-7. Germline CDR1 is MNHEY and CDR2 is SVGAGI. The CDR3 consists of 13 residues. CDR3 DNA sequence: TGTGCCAGCAGAACCGACAGGGGGTACGAGCAGTACTTC. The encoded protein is CASRTDRGYEQYF.

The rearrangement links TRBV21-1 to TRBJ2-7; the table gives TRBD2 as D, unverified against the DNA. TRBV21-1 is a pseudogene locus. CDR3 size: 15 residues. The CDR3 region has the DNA TGTGCCAGCAGCCCCAAACTGCGGATCTCCTACGAGCAGTACTTC. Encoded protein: CASSPKLRISYEQYF.

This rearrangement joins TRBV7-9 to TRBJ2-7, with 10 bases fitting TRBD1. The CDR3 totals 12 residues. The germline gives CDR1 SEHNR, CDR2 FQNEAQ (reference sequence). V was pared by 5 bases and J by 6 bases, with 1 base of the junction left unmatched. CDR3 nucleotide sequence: TGTGCCAGCAGCAGACAGGGGGCCGAGCAGTACTTC. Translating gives CASSRQGAEQYF.

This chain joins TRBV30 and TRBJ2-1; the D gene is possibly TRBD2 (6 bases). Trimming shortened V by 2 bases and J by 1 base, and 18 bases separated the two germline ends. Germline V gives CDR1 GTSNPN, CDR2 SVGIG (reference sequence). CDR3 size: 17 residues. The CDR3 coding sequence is TGTGCCTGGAGTTCCCCCGCCCCGGCGGGGTCCTACAATGAGCAGTTCTTC. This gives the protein CAWSSPAPAGSYNEQFF.

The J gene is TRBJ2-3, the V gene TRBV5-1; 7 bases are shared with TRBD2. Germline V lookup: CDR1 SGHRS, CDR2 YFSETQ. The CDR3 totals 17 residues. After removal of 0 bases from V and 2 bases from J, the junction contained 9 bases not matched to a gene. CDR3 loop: CASSLGGLSGDTDTQYF. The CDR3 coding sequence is TGCGCCAGCAGCTTGGGTGGACTAAGCGGGGACACAGATACGCAGTATTTT. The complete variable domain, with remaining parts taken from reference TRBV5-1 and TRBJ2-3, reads KAGVTQTPRYLIKTRGQQVTLSCSPISGHRSVSWYQQTPGQGLQFLFEYFSETQRNKGNFPGRFSGRQFSNSRSEMNVSTLELGDSALYLCASSLGGLSGDTDTQYFGPGTRLTVL.

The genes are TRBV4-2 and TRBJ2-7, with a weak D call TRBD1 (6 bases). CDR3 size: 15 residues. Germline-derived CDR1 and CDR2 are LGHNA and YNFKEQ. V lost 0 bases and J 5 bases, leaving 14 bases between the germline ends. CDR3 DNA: TGTGCCAGCAGCCAAGAAATAATGGGGGCCGACGAGCAGTACTTC. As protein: CASSQEIMGADEQYF.

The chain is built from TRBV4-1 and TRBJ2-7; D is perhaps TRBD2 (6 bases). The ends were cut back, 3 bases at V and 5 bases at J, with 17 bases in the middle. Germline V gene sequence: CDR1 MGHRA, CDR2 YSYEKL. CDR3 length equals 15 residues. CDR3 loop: CASSHSSVGLDEQYF. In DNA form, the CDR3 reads TGCGCCAGCAGCCATAGCTCAGTGGGACTTGACGAGCAGTACTTC.

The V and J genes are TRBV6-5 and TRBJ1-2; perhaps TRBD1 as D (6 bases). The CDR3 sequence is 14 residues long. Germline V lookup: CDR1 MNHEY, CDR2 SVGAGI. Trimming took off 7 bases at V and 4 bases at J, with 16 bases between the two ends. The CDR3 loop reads CASTNRGGAYGYTF. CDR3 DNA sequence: TGTGCCAGCACCAACCGAGGGGGGGCCTATGGCTACACCTTC.

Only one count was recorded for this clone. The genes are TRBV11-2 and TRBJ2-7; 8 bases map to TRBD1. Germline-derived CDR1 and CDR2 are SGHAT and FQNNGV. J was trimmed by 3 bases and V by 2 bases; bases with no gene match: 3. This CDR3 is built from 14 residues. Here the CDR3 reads CASSLLQGGYEQYF. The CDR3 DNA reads TGTGCCAGCAGCTTATTACAGGGGGGCTACGAGCAGTACTTC.

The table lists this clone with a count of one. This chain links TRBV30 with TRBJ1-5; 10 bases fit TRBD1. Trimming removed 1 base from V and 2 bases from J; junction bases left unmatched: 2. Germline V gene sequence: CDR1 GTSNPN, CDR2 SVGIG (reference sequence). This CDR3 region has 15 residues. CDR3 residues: CAWSAGTGGNQPQHF. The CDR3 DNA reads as TGTGCCTGGAGTGCCGGGACAGGGGGCAATCAGCCCCAGCATTTT.

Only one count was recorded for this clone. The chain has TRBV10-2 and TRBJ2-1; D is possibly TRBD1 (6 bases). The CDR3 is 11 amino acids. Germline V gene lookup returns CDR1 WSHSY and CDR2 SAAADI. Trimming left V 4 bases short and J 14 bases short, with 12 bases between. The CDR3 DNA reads TGCGCCAGCAGTGCGAACCAGGGGAAGTTCTTC. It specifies CASSANQGKFF.

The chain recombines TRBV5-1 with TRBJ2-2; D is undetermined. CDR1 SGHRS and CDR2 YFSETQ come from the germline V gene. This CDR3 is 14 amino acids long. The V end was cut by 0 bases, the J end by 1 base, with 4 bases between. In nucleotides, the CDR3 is TGCGCCAGCAGCTTGGAAAGGAACACCGGGGAGCTGTTTTTT. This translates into CASSLERNTGELFF.

The CDR3 sequence is CASSFRAKNTGELFF. CDR3 DNA: TGTGCCAGCAGCTTCCGGGCTAAAAACACCGGGGAGCTGTTTTTT. V gene TRBV6-1 combines with J gene TRBJ2-2; no clear D gene. This CDR3 is 15 amino acids long. Germline assignment: CDR1 MNHNS and CDR2 SASEGT. Trimming took off 6 bases at V and 2 bases at J, with 13 bases between the two ends.

CDR3 sequence (DNA): TGTGCCAGCACCTCCGTAGCAACTAATGAAAAACTGTTTTTT. Translated, it gives CASTSVATNEKLFF. This rearrangement joins TRBV7-9 to TRBJ1-4, with unresolved D. Trimming took 7 bases from V and 0 from J, leaving 9 bases between them. CDR3 length equals 14 residues. Germline V gene lookup returns CDR1 SEHNR and CDR2 FQNEAQ (reference sequence).

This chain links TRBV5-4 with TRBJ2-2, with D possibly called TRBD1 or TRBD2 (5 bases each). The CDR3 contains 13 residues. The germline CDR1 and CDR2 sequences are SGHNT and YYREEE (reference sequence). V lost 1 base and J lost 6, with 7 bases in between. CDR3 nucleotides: TGTGCCAGCAGCTTGCGGGGCGCCGGGGAGCTGTTTTTT. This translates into CASSLRGAGELFF. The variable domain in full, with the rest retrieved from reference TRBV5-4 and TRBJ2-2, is ETGVTQSPTHLIKTRGQQVTLRCSSQSGHNTVSWYQQALGQGPQFIFQYYREEENGRGNFPPRFSGLQFPNYSSELNVNALELDDSALYLCASSLRGAGELFFGEGSRLTVL.

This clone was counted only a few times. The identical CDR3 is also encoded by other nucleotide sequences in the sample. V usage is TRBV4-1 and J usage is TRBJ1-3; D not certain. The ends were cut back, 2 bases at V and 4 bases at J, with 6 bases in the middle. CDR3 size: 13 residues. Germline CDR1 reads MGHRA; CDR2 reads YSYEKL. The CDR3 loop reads CASSQTRGNTIYF. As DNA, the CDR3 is TGCGCCAGCAGCCAAACAAGAGGAAACACCATATATTTT.

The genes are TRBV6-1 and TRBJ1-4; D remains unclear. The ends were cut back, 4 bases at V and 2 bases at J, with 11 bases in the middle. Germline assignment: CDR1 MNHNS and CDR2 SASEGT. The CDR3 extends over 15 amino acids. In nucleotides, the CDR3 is TGTGCCAGCAGTGCCCCGGTAGCGACTAATGAAAAACTGTTTTTT. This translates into CASSAPVATNEKLFF.

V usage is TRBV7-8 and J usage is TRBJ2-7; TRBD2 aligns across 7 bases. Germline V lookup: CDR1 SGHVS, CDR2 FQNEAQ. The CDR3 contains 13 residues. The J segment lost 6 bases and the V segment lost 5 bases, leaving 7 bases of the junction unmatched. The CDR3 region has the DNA TGTGCCAGCAGCCTCGGACTAGAGGCCGAGCAGTACTTC. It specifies CASSLGLEAEQYF.

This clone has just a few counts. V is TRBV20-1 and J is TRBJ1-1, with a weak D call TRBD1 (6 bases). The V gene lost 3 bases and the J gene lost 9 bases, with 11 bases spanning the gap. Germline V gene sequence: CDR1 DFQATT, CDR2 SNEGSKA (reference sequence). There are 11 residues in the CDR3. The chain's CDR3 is CSASLDSKAFF. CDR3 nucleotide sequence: TGCAGTGCTAGTCTGGACAGTAAAGCTTTCTTT.

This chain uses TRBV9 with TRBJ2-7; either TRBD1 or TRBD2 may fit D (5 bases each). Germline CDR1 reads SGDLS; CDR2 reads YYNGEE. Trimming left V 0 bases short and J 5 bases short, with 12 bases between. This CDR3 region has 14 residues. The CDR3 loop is CASSVEARGDEQYF. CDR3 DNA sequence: TGTGCCAGCAGCGTAGAAGCTAGGGGAGACGAGCAGTACTTC.

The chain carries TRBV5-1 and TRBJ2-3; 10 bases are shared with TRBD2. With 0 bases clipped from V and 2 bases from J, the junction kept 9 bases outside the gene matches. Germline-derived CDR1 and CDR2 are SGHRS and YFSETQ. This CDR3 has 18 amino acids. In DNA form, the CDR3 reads TGCGCCAGCAGCTTGGATCCAGCGGGGGGGCAAAACACAGATACGCAGTATTTT. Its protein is CASSLDPAGGQNTDTQYF.

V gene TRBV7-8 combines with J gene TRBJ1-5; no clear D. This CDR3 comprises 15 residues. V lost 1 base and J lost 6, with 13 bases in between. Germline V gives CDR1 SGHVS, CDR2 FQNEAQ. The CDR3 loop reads CASSLDQALGQPQHF. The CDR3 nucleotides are TGTGCCAGCAGCTTAGATCAAGCCCTGGGTCAGCCCCAGCATTTT.

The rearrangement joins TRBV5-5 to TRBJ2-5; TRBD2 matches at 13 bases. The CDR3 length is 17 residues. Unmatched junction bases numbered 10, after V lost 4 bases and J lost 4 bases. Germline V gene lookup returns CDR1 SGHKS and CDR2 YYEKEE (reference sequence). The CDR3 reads CASSPRMGTSGIETQYF. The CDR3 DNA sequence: TGTGCCAGCAGCCCGCGGATGGGGACTAGCGGGATAGAGACCCAGTACTTC.

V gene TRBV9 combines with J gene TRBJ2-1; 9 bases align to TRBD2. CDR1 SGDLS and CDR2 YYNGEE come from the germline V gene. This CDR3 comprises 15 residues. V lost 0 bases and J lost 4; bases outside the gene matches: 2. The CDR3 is CASSVGGRVYNEQFF. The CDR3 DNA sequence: TGTGCCAGCAGCGTAGGCGGGAGGGTATACAATGAGCAGTTCTTC.

The CDR3 nucleotides read TGTGCCAGCAGTTTATTAACGGAGACCCAGTACTTC. It yields the protein CASSLLTETQYF. V usage is TRBV28 and J usage is TRBJ2-5; no clear D gene. The CDR3 has 12 amino acids. Deletions cut 1 base from V and 5 bases from J, with 5 bases between. Germline V gives CDR1 MDHEN, CDR2 SYDVKM.

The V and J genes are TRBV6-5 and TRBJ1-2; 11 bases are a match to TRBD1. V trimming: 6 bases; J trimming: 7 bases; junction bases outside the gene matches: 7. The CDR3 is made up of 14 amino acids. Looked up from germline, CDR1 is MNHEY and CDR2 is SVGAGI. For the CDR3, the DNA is TGTGCCAGCAGACTGGGACAGGGGGTCTCTGGCTACACCTTC. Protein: CASRLGQGVSGYTF.

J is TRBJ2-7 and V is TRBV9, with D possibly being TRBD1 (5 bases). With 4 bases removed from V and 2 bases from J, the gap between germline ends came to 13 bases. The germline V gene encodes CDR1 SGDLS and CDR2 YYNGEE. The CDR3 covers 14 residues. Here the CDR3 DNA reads TGTGCCAGCAGCATGGGGTGGACACCCTACGAGCAGTACTTC. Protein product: CASSMGWTPYEQYF.

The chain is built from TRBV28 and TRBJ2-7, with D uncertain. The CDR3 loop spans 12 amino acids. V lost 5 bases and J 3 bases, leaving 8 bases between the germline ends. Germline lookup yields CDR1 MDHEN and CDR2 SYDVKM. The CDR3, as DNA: TGTGCCAGCAGTCCTCAACGCTACGAGCAGTACTTC. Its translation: CASSPQRYEQYF.

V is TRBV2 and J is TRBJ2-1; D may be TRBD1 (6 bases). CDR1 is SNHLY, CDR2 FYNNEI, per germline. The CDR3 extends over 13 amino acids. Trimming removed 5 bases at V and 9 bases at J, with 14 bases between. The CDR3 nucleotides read TGTGCCAGCAGTTCTCTCAGGGACACTGAGCAGTTCTTC. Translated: CASSSLRDTEQFF. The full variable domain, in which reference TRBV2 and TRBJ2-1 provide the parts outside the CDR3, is EPEVTQTPSHQVTQMGQEVILRCVPISNHLYFYWYRQILGQKVEFLVSFYNNEISEKSEIFDDQFSVERPDGSNFTLKIRSTKLEDSAMYFCASSSLRDTEQFFGPGTRLTVL.

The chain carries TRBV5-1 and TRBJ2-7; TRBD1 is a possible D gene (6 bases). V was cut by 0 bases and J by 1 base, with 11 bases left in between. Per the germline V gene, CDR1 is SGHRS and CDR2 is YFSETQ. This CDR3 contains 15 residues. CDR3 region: CASSLVPGDSYEQYF. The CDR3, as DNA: TGCGCCAGCAGCTTGGTGCCAGGGGATTCCTACGAGCAGTACTTC.